This note documents a single TCR beta chain sequence. Which antigen it targets is not known. Qualities for individual bases were not recorded, and no much larger clone is one base off. The entry originates in a study of graft-versus-host responses after intestinal transplantation (dated by TCRdb to the early 2020s). With regard to the full study: The transplants that recipients got were multivisceral, liver-intestinal, or isolated intestinal. All recipients received anti-thymocyte globulin induction followed by maintenance tacrolimus and steroids for 3 to 4 years. After intestinal transplantation, graft-versus-host and host-versus-graft alloreactive T cell clones were followed in the graft, circulation and bone marrow using bulk TCR-beta CDR3 sequencing. Alloreactive clones were identified by sequencing pre-transplant mixed lymphocyte reaction products and comparing them with unstimulated pre-transplant donor and recipient T cells. Of the approximately 25 intestinal transplant recipients enrolled in the cohort, one of whom was a retransplant, 3 patients without pretransplant specimens were excluded. A peak of at least 4% donor T cells among recipient peripheral blood mononuclear cells was the definition used for donor T cell macrochimerism. Samples from three later patients were sequenced in-house on an Illumina MiSeq with MiXCR processing rather than by the commercial service.

Explained via the paper, the time point label denotes: cells obtained before transplantation from donor or recipient. CD3+CD4+ and CD3+CD8+ populations were FACS-sorted from unstimulated pre-transplant donor and recipient cells taken from spleen or lymph nodes. Overall study outcomes, separate from this receptor: Conclusions were limited by the relatively low number and heterogeneity of intestinal transplant patients. Early after transplant, peak levels of circulating GvH clones were found to be associated with declines in HvG clones. Patients with donor T cell macrochimerism had high GvH to HvG T cell clonal ratios in their allografts. GvH clones were found in recipient bone marrow, and some of the GvH clones appeared earlier in ileal mucosa or blood, which is consistent with an intestinal mucosal origin.

Library method: the immunoSEQ multiplex PCR assay. In most patients, genomic DNA was isolated using the Qiagen DNeasy Blood and Tissue Kit and sent frozen to Adaptive Biotechnologies for TCR sequencing. High-throughput TCR-beta CDR3 sequencing of genomic DNA from most patients was performed by Adaptive Biotechnologies. The paper's data handling went like this. TCR sequencing data were retrieved from Adaptive's ImmunoSEQ software for roughly 20 patients, whereas a few other patients were processed with MiXCR and VDJtools. To correct CD4 versus CD8 sorting errors, sequences present in both subsets at a frequency ratio below 5:1 were removed. CDR3 nucleotide sequences shared between donor and recipient were removed because the origin of such sequences could not be assigned. To count as alloreactive, a clone needed at least 2-fold expansion over unstimulated cells and a minimum CFSE-low frequency of 0.002% (template counts) or 0.001% (read counts). Clones detected in sequenced pre-transplant spleen, lymph node, or MLR CFSE-low populations of the donor or recipient were defined as mappable. Cumulative frequency of alloreactive clones was calculated as a percentage of all sequences weighted by copy number. TCRdb holds this immuneACCESS table with in-frame rearrangements only. Some clones are missing; in checked studies, unresolved V genes explain under half, and the rest has no known cause. That table gives V, J and clone size, and the DNA gave D and trimming. This sample comprises 85,000 to 110,000 clones, under 95% of them detected only once. The biggest ten clones account for less than 1.5% of the sample.

The source is a human donor who received an intestinal transplant. The sequencing used unstimulated CD8+ T cells sorted from spleen or lymph node cells, collected before intestinal transplant.

The DNA sequence is as follows: TGTGCCAGCAGCTTAGGGGGCATTCGCAATGAGCAGTTCTTC. The resulting protein is CASSLGGIRNEQFF. This receptor chain uses TRBV7-3 and TRBJ2-1, with TRBD1 as a weak D call on 6 bases. From the cysteine through the phenylalanine, the CDR3 covers 14 amino acids. Kept here is only the CDR3 DNA, which spans 42 bases and is read in frame from base 1. V is pared back by 2 bases and J by 6 bases, with 11 bases lying between the germline termini. CDR1 SGHTA and CDR2 FQGTGA are derived from the germline V gene.